These T cell receptor beta chains were read from a single sample in a study of CXCR3-negative and CXCR3-positive naive CD8 T cells. TCRdb reprocessed the 5' RACE reads, keeping one entry per CDR3 protein, no DNA. Its table lists 55,000 to 70,000 distinct CDR3 sequences. Sequenced input: naive CXCR3+ CD8+ T cells from blood. Receptor source: a human donor in good health. Some clones in this sample may be carry-over from other donors' samples. CDR3s include the opening cysteine and the closing phenylalanine or tryptophan.

TRBV5-1	TRBJ2-2	CASSLVLGELFF
TRBV28	TRBJ2-7	CATHITPGPSVYEQYF
TRBV5-1	TRBJ2-7	CASSFGGVASEQYF
TRBV6-4	TRBJ2-1	CASSEFAVMGYNEQFF
TRBV7-6	TRBJ2-2	CASSLTDYTNTGELFF
TRBV28	TRBJ2-7	CASSLGQGGGYEQYF
TRBV7-9	TRBJ2-2	CASSAEISNTGELFF
TRBV7-9	TRBJ1-5	CASSLGDQPQHF
TRBV30	TRBJ1-6	CAWSVPGQGVHSPLHF
TRBV29-1	TRBJ1-4	CSGRLSGKNEKLFF
TRBV5-5	TRBJ2-3	CASRSPTPTKVPTDTQYF
TRBV29-1	TRBJ2-1	CSFLEGEMDNEQFF
TRBV12-3/TRBV12-4	TRBJ1-5	CASSLVGGNQPQHF
TRBV12-3/TRBV12-4	TRBJ2-5	CASNLPGGWETQYF
TRBV7-9	TRBJ2-7	CASSLGTGFHEQYF
TRBV15	TRBJ2-1	CATSPGTGDNEQFF
TRBV20-1	TRBJ2-7	CSAKDLISYEQYF
TRBV4-3	TRBJ2-7	CASSQSGQGALEQYF
TRBV14	TRBJ2-1	CASSQVYGGGYNNEQFF
TRBV5-1	TRBJ1-1	CASSLAGNTEAFF
TRBV7-7	TRBJ2-7	CASSAQGGYEQYF
TRBV28	TRBJ2-4	CASSPYLGQGPIPKNIQYF
TRBV29-1	TRBJ2-7	CSVAGWETGAEQYF
TRBV7-2	TRBJ2-1	CASSLEEAGFYNEQFF
TRBV28	TRBJ2-3	CASSRQGRSTDTQYF
TRBV15	TRBJ2-1	CATSRGPPGLNEQFF
TRBV7-2	TRBJ1-1	CASSIGAVNTEAFF
TRBV6-5	TRBJ2-1	CASRPLAGGQGDEQFF
TRBV25-1	TRBJ2-7	CASSEGSVEQYF
TRBV12-5	TRBJ1-1	CASGLYTTEAFF
TRBV29-1	TRBJ2-2	CSVIWGNTGELFF
TRBV21-1	TRBJ1-5	CASSGRNNQPQHF
TRBV7-9	TRBJ2-4	CASSTAGVAKNIQYF
TRBV25-1	TRBJ1-2	CASSDGTGEEDGYTF
TRBV20-1	TRBJ2-1	CSASGTSSYNEQFF
TRBV27	TRBJ1-4	CASRRTGGNEKLFF
TRBV19	TRBJ2-3	CASSIGQVADTQYF
TRBV2	TRBJ1-4	CASIPSRDEKLFF
TRBV2	TRBJ2-5	CASSELDREETQYF
TRBV7-2	TRBJ2-3	CASSLASGDTQYF
TRBV25-1	TRBJ2-1	CASSRRGGGIYNEQFF
TRBV2	TRBJ2-1	CASSPGLAGGRTYNEQFF
TRBV4-3	TRBJ1-6	CASSQEGAGRSPLHF
TRBV5-1	TRBJ2-7	CASSLSGHEQYF
TRBV29-1	TRBJ2-7	CSVEQGSEQYF
TRBV11-3	TRBJ2-3	CASRGYAGDTDTQYF
TRBV29-1	TRBJ2-2	CSVFGTNNGPGELFF
TRBV28	TRBJ1-1	CASSLPPRGNTEAFF
TRBV27	TRBJ2-1	CASGARGSYNEQFF
TRBV7-6	TRBJ1-1	CASSYRGLNTEAFF